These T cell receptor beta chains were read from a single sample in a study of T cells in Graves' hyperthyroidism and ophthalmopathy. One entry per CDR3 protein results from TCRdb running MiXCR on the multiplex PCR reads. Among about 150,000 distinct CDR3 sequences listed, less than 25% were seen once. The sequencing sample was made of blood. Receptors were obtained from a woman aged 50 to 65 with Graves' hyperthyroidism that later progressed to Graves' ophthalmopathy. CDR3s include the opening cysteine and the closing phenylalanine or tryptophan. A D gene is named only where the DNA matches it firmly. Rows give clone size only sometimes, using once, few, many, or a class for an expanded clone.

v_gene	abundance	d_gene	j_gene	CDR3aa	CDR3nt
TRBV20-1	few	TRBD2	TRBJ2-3	CSARPGTSWDTDTQYF	TGCAGTGCTAGACCTGGGACTAGCTGGGACACAGATACGCAGTATTTT
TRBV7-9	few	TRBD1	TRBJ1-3	CASRQGLNTIYF	TGTGCCAGCCGACAGGGGTTAAACACCATATATTTT
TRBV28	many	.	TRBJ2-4	CASSSPERASWIQYF	TGTGCCAGCAGTTCACCCGAGAGGGCGTCCTGGATTCAGTACTTC
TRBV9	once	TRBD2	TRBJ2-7	CASSVTSGSYEQYF	TGTGCCAGCAGCGTGACTAGCGGGAGCTACGAGCAGTACTTC
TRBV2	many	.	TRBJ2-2	CASSQQGGGELFF	TGTGCCAGCAGTCAACAGGGTGGCGGGGAGCTGTTTTTT
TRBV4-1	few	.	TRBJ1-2	CASSQGDGYYGYTF	TGCGCCAGCAGCCAAGGAGACGGTTACTATGGCTACACCTTC
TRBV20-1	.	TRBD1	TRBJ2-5	CSARADRGRETQYF	TGCAGTGCTAGAGCCGACAGGGGGCGAGAGACCCAGTACTTC
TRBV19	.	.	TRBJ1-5	CASSAPGARGPQHF	TGTGCCAGTAGCGCTCCGGGGGCAAGGGGGCCCCAGCATTTT
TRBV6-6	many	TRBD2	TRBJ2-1	CASSYPGTSGFNEQFF	TGTGCCAGCAGTTACCCCGGGACTAGCGGGTTCAATGAGCAGTTCTTC
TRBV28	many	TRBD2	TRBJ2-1	CASRAGGGGYNEQFF	TGTGCCAGCAGAGCGGGAGGGGGTGGCTACAATGAGCAGTTCTTC
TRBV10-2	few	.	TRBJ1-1	CASSPGRMNTEAFF	TGCGCCAGCAGTCCGGGACGGATGAACACTGAAGCTTTCTTT
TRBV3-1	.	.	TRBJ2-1	CASSVQGYNEQFF	TGTGCCAGCAGCGTACAAGGGTACAATGAGCAGTTCTTC
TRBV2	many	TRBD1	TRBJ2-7	CASSGQERDEQYF	TGTGCCAGCAGCGGACAGGAAAGAGACGAGCAGTACTTC
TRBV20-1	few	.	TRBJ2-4	CSARPPGTSGGNIQYF	TGCAGTGCTAGACCCCCCGGGACGTCCGGGGGAAACATTCAGTACTTC
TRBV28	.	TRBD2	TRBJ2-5	CASSPRGLAGDSVETQYF	TGTGCCAGCAGTCCACGAGGACTAGCGGGAGATTCAGTAGAGACCCAGTACTTC
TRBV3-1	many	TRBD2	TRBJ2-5	CASSGTSGLQETQYF	TGTGCCAGCAGCGGGACTAGCGGTCTCCAAGAGACCCAGTACTTC
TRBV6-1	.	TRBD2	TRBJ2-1	CASSWTSEQFF	TGTGCCAGCAGTTGGACTAGCGAGCAGTTCTTC
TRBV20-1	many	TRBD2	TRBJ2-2	CSASSSGNTGELFF	TGCAGTGCTAGTTCTAGCGGGAACACCGGGGAGCTGTTTTTT
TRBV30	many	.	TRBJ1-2	CAWRTPALNYGYTF	TGTGCCTGGCGCACTCCAGCTCTTAACTATGGCTACACCTTC
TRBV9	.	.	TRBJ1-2	CASSVGPTPRDGYTF	TGTGCCAGCAGCGTAGGTCCCACGCCTAGGGATGGCTACACCTTC
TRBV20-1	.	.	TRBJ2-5	CSARSVGLGETQYF	TGCAGTGCTAGATCGGTAGGGTTGGGGGAGACCCAGTACTTC
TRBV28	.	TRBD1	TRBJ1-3	CASSAPTGGASGNTIYF	TGTGCCAGCAGTGCCCCGACAGGGGGAGCTTCTGGAAACACCATATATTTT
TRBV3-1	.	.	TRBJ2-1	CASSQGVSRVWNEQFF	TGTGCCAGCAGCCAAGGGGTCTCGAGGGTCTGGAATGAGCAGTTCTTC
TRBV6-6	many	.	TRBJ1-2	CASSYGTEFGYTF	TGTGCCAGCAGTTACGGGACTGAGTTTGGCTACACCTTC
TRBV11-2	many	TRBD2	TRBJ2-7	CASSSHWVGGDSYEQYF	TGTGCCAGCAGCTCCCACTGGGTGGGAGGGGACTCCTACGAGCAGTACTTC
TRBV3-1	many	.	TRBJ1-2	CASSQGAGNYGYTF	TGTGCCAGCAGCCAAGGTGCTGGAAACTATGGCTACACCTTC
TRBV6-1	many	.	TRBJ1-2	CASSPTGTSYGYTF	TGTGCCAGCAGCCCAACCGGGACATCTTATGGCTACACCTTC
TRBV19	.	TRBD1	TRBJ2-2	CASYSPGQGVYGELFF	TGTGCCAGCTATAGCCCGGGACAGGGGGTTTACGGGGAGCTGTTTTTT
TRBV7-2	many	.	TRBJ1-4	CASSSGPGSNEKLFF	TGTGCCAGCAGCTCGGGCCCAGGGAGTAATGAAAAACTGTTTTTT
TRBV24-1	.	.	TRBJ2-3	CATSGLSGPTDTQYF	TGTGCCACCAGTGGGCTAAGCGGGCCCACAGATACGCAGTATTTT
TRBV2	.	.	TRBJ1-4	CASLEGRATNEKLFF	TGTGCCAGCTTGGAGGGAAGGGCAACTAATGAAAAACTGTTTTTT
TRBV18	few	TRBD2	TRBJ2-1	CASSQRTGSSGRVSYNEQFF	TGTGCCAGCTCACAGCGGACAGGGTCTAGCGGGAGGGTTTCCTACAATGAGCAGTTCTTC
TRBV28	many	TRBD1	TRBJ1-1	CASSGTGASLAFF	TGTGCCAGCAGTGGGACAGGGGCGTCACTGGCTTTCTTT
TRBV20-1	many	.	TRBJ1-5	CSATGTSYNQPQHF	TGCAGTGCAACCGGGACGTCTTACAATCAGCCCCAGCATTTT
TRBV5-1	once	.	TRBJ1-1	CASRVQNKGTEAFF	TGCGCCAGCAGGGTCCAGAATAAGGGCACTGAAGCTTTCTTT
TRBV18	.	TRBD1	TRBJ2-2	CASSRGTGENTGELFF	TGTGCCAGCTCCCGGGGGACAGGAGAGAACACCGGGGAGCTGTTTTTT